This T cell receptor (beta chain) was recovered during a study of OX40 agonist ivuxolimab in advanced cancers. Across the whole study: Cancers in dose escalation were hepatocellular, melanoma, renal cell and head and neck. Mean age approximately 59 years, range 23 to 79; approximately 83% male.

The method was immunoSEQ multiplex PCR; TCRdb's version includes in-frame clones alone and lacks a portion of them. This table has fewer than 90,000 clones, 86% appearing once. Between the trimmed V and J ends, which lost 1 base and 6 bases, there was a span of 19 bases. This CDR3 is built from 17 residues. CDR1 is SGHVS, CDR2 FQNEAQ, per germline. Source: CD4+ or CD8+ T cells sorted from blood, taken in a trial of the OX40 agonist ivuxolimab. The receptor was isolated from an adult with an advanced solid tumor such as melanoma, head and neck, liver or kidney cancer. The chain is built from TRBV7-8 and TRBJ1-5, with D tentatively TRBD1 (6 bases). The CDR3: CASSLGGLPFVSQPQHF. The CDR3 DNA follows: TGTGCCAGCAGCTTAGGGGGGCTCCCCTTCGTGAGTCAGCCCCAGCATTTT.